The rows below give T cell receptor beta chains drawn from one sample of a study of human thymus T cells. The protocol was immunoSEQ multiplex PCR, while the TCRdb copy is restricted to in-frame clones and leaves out a portion. The table lists some 130,000 clones, around 94% of them singletons. Sequencing was done on a sample of thymus tissue. The receptors derive from a boy younger than two with a congenital heart defect but otherwise immunologically healthy. Both conserved end residues are part of each CDR3. The D gene is left open where the match is weak. Size tells how often a clone was seen (once, few, many) or the class of an expanded clone, and some rows leave it out.

D	V	size	J	CDR3	DNA
TRBD1	TRBV7-9	-	TRBJ1-1	CASSLETGSRRNTEAFF	TGTGCCAGCAGCTTAGAGACAGGGAGTAGGAGGAACACTGAAGCTTTCTTT
-	TRBV11-3	-	TRBJ1-1	CASSLAIVGPNTEAFF	TGTGCCAGCAGCTTGGCAATAGTTGGACCGAACACTGAAGCTTTCTTT
TRBD1	TRBV9	-	TRBJ2-7	CASSLGDRAKGYEQYF	TGTGCCAGCAGTTTGGGGGACAGGGCTAAGGGCTACGAGCAGTACTTC
-	TRBV14	-	TRBJ2-1	CASSPEGADEQFF	TGTGCCAGCAGCCCCGAAGGGGCGGATGAGCAGTTCTTC
-	TRBV15	once	TRBJ2-5	CATSRQRDETQYF	TGTGCCACCAGCAGGCAGAGGGATGAGACCCAGTACTTC
-	TRBV6-1	-	TRBJ1-6	CATRTVSLSSPLHF	TGTGCCACCAGGACAGTCTCCCTTAGCTCACCCCTCCACTTT
-	TRBV6-1	-	TRBJ2-7	CASSSTTGPEQYF	TGTGCCAGCAGCTCTACGACAGGCCCCGAGCAGTACTTC
-	TRBV4-2	-	TRBJ2-1	CASSQGIAAYSYNEQFF	TGTGCCAGCAGCCAAGGGATAGCGGCTTACTCCTACAATGAGCAGTTCTTC
TRBD1	TRBV4-3	-	TRBJ1-2	CASSQDGTGVDGYTF	TGCGCCAGCAGCCAAGACGGGACAGGGGTCGATGGCTACACCTTC
-	TRBV5-4	-	TRBJ2-5	CASSSVLQETQYF	TGTGCCAGCAGCTCGGTCCTACAAGAGACCCAGTACTTC
-	TRBV5-1	-	TRBJ1-1	CASSLGGTNTEAFF	TGCGCCAGCAGCTTGGGAGGAACGAACACTGAAGCTTTCTTT
-	TRBV27	-	TRBJ1-6	CASSSGASPLHF	TGTGCCAGCAGTTCCGGGGCTTCACCCCTCCACTTT
-	TRBV28	-	TRBJ1-2	CASSLGAAVTNYGYTF	TGTGCCAGCAGTTTAGGGGCAGCCGTTACTAACTATGGCTACACCTTC
-	TRBV7-9	-	TRBJ1-2	CASSNHETNVNYGYTF	TGTGCCAGCAGTAACCACGAGACAAACGTTAACTATGGCTACACCTTC
-	TRBV12-5	-	TRBJ1-2	CASGLLPTYGYTF	TGTGCTAGTGGTTTGCTCCCCACTTATGGCTACACCTTC
TRBD2	TRBV30	-	TRBJ2-2	CAWSVEGLAGGRYTGELFF	TGTGCCTGGAGTGTAGAGGGACTAGCGGGGGGGCGGTACACCGGGGAGCTGTTTTTT
-	TRBV18	-	TRBJ1-2	CASSPTGQPSNYGYTF	TGTGCCAGCTCACCCACAGGGCAGCCGTCTAACTATGGCTACACCTTC
-	TRBV6-1	-	TRBJ2-5	CASSEIPLGETQYF	TGTGCCAGCAGTGAAATTCCCTTGGGGGAGACCCAGTACTTC
-	TRBV4-3	once	TRBJ1-1	CASSPRTGVGDTEAFF	TGCGCCAGCAGCCCCCGAACGGGCGTGGGGGATACTGAAGCTTTCTTT
-	TRBV2	-	TRBJ1-1	CASRDFTGLNTEAFF	TGTGCCAGCAGAGACTTTACAGGGCTGAACACTGAAGCTTTCTTT
TRBD1	TRBV7-2	-	TRBJ1-1	CASSEGQGIMAEAFF	TGTGCCAGCAGCGAAGGACAGGGTATTATGGCTGAAGCTTTCTTT
-	TRBV6-5	-	TRBJ2-1	CASSFWGEQFF	TGTGCCAGCAGCTTTTGGGGTGAGCAGTTCTTC
TRBD2	TRBV5-4	-	TRBJ2-3	CASSLRLAVDTQYF	TGTGCCAGCAGCTTGAGACTAGCGGTAGATACGCAGTATTTT
-	TRBV4-3	once	TRBJ2-2	CASSTANTGELFF	TGCGCCAGCAGCACCGCCAACACCGGGGAGCTGTTTTTT
TRBD1	TRBV28	-	TRBJ2-7	CASSSQTLGQVWYEQYF	TGTGCCAGCAGTTCCCAGACCTTGGGACAGGTATGGTACGAGCAGTACTTC
-	TRBV6-6	-	TRBJ1-3	CASSYLTVLCGNTIYF	TGTGCCAGCAGTTACTTGACAGTCCTCTGTGGAAACACCATATATTTT
TRBD1	TRBV5-1	-	TRBJ1-5	CASSITGDQPQHF	TGCGCCAGCAGCATAACAGGGGATCAGCCCCAGCATTTT
TRBD1	TRBV5-1	-	TRBJ2-7	CASSLKDRGPYEQYF	TGCGCCAGCAGTTTGAAGGACAGGGGGCCCTACGAGCAGTACTTC
-	TRBV29-1	-	TRBJ1-2	CSVDGSYGYTF	TGCAGCGTTGACGGAAGCTATGGCTACACCTTC
-	TRBV6-6	-	TRBJ2-1	CASRRGPRSSYNEQFF	TGTGCCAGCAGACGCGGACCGAGAAGCTCCTACAATGAGCAGTTCTTC
-	TRBV28	-	TRBJ2-7	CASSPPRRAPYEQYF	TGTGCCAGCAGCCCCCCGCGGAGGGCCCCCTACGAGCAGTACTTC
-	TRBV4-3	once	TRBJ1-6	CASSLEPGQDNSPLHF	TGCGCCAGCAGCCTTGAACCGGGACAAGATAATTCACCCCTCCACTTT
-	TRBV19	-	TRBJ2-3	CASTSRRATDTQYF	TGTGCCAGTACCTCCCGCAGGGCTACAGATACGCAGTATTTT
-	TRBV4-1	-	TRBJ1-1	CASSQGPAGEAFF	TGCGCCAGCAGCCAAGGCCCCGCGGGTGAAGCTTTCTTT
-	TRBV7-2	-	TRBJ2-1	CASSPGAGAYNEQFF	TGTGCCAGCAGCCCCGGGGCAGGGGCGTACAATGAGCAGTTCTTC
-	TRBV28	-	TRBJ1-1	CASRGRPKTEAFF	TGTGCCAGCAGGGGCAGGCCTAAAACTGAAGCTTTCTTT
TRBD2	TRBV4-1	-	TRBJ2-1	CASSQERRGGRNEQFF	TGCGCCAGCAGTCAAGAACGGCGGGGGGGCCGGAATGAGCAGTTCTTC